Each of the 17 T cell receptor beta chains below was sequenced from the same sample in a study of Ad26.COV2.S vaccination and SARS-CoV-2 variants. The treatment is: roughly 19 received Ad26.COV2.S at low or high dose, single or two shots; 5 received placebo; per-sample allocation not given. Sampling took place 63 days after the first vaccine or placebo injection. The protocol was immunoSEQ multiplex PCR, while the TCRdb copy is restricted to in-frame clones and leaves out a portion. The sample includes 380,000 or so clones, about 86% seen only once; the top ten take approximately 12%. The source was peripheral blood, collected in a trial of Ad26.COV2.S vaccine versus placebo. The receptors were gathered from a person between 18 and 60 years old who received the Ad26.COV2.S COVID-19 vaccine or a placebo.

Here the CDR3 DNA reads TGTGCCAGCAGCCCTGCAGTGGGGTACCCACAATGGGAGACCCAGTACTTC. This encodes CASSPAVGYPQWETQYF. The chain couples TRBV14 to TRBJ2-5; no firm D call. V was cut by 4 bases and J by 5 bases, with 23 bases left in between. Germline-derived CDR1 and CDR2 are SGHDN and FVKESK. The CDR3 sequence is 17 residues long.

This clone was counted once. The chain couples TRBV7-8 to TRBJ2-3, with D tentatively TRBD2 (7 bases). Germline assignment: CDR1 SGHVS and CDR2 FQNEAQ. The CDR3 sequence is 12 residues long. Trimming shortened V by 1 base and J by 14 bases, and 13 bases separated the two germline ends. The CDR3 region is CASSLGGGEWYF. The CDR3 nucleotides read TGTGCCAGCAGCTTAGGCGGGGGCGAATGGTATTTT.

The chain is built from TRBV5-1 and TRBJ1-1, with a weak D call TRBD1 (6 bases). This CDR3 contains 14 residues. The V gene's germline CDR1 is SGHRS and CDR2 YFSETQ. V was trimmed by 3 bases and J by 0 bases, leaving 9 bases between them. CDR3 sequence reads: CASSSGHLNTEAFF. Here the CDR3 DNA reads TGCGCCAGCAGCTCGGGACATTTGAACACTGAAGCTTTCTTT.

The J gene is TRBJ1-5, the V gene TRBV7-2; D unresolved. This CDR3 comprises 13 residues. Germline CDR1 reads SGHTA; CDR2 reads FQGNSA. V was shortened by 1 base and J by 3 bases, with 4 bases between the two germline ends. For the CDR3, the DNA is TGTGCCAGCAGCTTAGTAACCAATCAGCCCCAGCATTTT. It encodes CASSLVTNQPQHF.

This rearrangement joins TRBV3-1 (or the pseudogene TRBV3-2) to TRBJ2-1; TRBD1 agrees at 9 bases. This CDR3 spans 16 amino acids. J was trimmed by 7 bases and V by 5 bases; bases with no gene match: 12. CDR1 LGHDT and CDR2 YNNKEL come from the germline V gene (reference sequence). For the CDR3, the DNA is TGTGCCAGCAGCGAGGGGACAGGGACTGGGTTGAATGAGCAGTTCTTC. The encoded protein is CASSEGTGTGLNEQFF.

To note about this clone: This sample includes further DNA sequences coding for the same CDR3. The chain recombines TRBV28 with TRBJ1-2; 7 nucleotides match TRBD1. The CDR3 sequence is 12 residues long. The germline V gene has CDR1 MDHEN and CDR2 SYDVKM. Trimming cost V 5 bases and J 5 bases; bases outside gene matches: 2. CDR3 sequence (DNA): TGTGCCAGCAGTGGGACAGTTTATGGCTACACCTTC. This translates into CASSGTVYGYTF.

The chain recombines TRBV2 with TRBJ1-1; D remains unclear. The CDR3 contains 13 residues. Germline-derived CDR1 and CDR2 are SNHLY and FYNNEI. V lost 7 bases and J 1 base, leaving 10 bases between the germline ends. CDR3 amino acids: CASKGQPNTEAFF. The DNA for the CDR3 is TGTGCCAGCAAGGGTCAGCCGAACACTGAAGCTTTCTTT.

The chain uses TRBV9 and TRBJ2-1; D could derive from TRBD1 or TRBD2 (6 bases each). The germline gives CDR1 SGDLS, CDR2 YYNGEE. V shed 0 bases and J shed 0 bases, with 10 bases lying between them. This CDR3 region has 16 residues. CDR3 loop: CASSVARGRSYNEQFF. CDR3 DNA sequence: TGTGCCAGCAGCGTAGCTCGGGGGCGCTCCTACAATGAGCAGTTCTTC.

This clone appeared once. Distinct nucleotide sequences in the sample also encode this CDR3. This sequence joins TRBV3-1 (or the pseudogene TRBV3-2) and TRBJ1-1; D call uncertain. In germline, CDR1 is LGHDT, CDR2 YNNKEL (reference sequence). This CDR3 has 13 residues. V was clipped by 1 base and J by 2 bases, with 5 bases between them. The CDR3 bases are TGTGCCAGCAGCCAAGGTGTTAACACTGAAGCTTTCTTT. Residues: CASSQGVNTEAFF.

V gene TRBV11-2 combines with J gene TRBJ1-1; 10 nucleotides line up with TRBD1. Unmatched junction bases numbered 14, after V lost 7 bases and J lost 3 bases. The CDR3 has 17 amino acids. Germline-derived CDR1 and CDR2 are SGHAT and FQNNGV. In DNA, the CDR3 is TGTGCCAGCAACGCCGGCCCCGGGACAGGGGTTTACACTGAAGCTTTCTTT. Translation: CASNAGPGTGVYTEAFF. Full variable domain (missing parts from reference TRBV11-2 and TRBJ1-1): EAGVAQSPRYKIIEKRQSVAFWCNPISGHATLYWYQQILGQGPKLLIQFQNNGVVDDSQLPKDRFSAERLKGVDSTLKIQPAKLEDSAVYLCASNAGPGTGVYTEAFFGQGTRLTVV.

This chain connects TRBV4-1 to TRBJ2-7; the D gene is possibly TRBD2 (6 bases). Germline V CDR1 and CDR2: MGHRA, YSYEKL. With 1 base removed from V and 5 bases from J, the gap between germline ends came to 18 bases. The CDR3 has 16 amino acids. Here the CDR3 DNA reads TGCGCCAGCAGCCAAGTCTATGGCAGACTAGACGACGAGCAGTACTTC. It translates to CASSQVYGRLDDEQYF.

J is TRBJ2-7 and V is TRBV4-2; D gene uncertain. The V gene lost 4 bases and the J gene lost 5 bases, with 9 bases spanning the gap. Germline CDR1 is LGHNA and CDR2 is YNFKEQ. The CDR3 extends over 12 amino acids. DNA for the CDR3: TGTGCCAGCAGCCTCCAAAGCCACGAGCAGTACTTC. Translation: CASSLQSHEQYF.

J is TRBJ1-2 and V is TRBV7-2; 8 bases are shared with TRBD1. V lost 5 bases, J lost 8 bases, and 7 bases stayed unmatched. The germline gives CDR1 SGHTA, CDR2 FQGNSA. The CDR3 totals 13 residues. CDR3 amino acids: CASSPTGGGGYTF. CDR3 nucleotide sequence: TGTGCCAGCAGCCCTACAGGGGGGGGAGGCTACACCTTC.

The rearrangement links TRBV4-1 to TRBJ1-6; D possibly corresponds to TRBD1 (5 bases). Per the germline V gene, CDR1 is MGHRA and CDR2 is YSYEKL. CDR3 length equals 16 residues. The V gene lost 0 bases and the J gene lost 10 bases, with 16 bases spanning the gap. In DNA form, the CDR3 reads TGCGCCAGCAGCCAAGAATCTGGGACTTTTAACTCACCCCTCCACTTT. This gives the protein CASSQESGTFNSPLHF.

The chain links TRBV19 to TRBJ1-5; no clear D gene. The CDR3 length is 13 residues. V dropped 3 bases and J dropped 0 bases, with 3 bases sitting between them. The germline V gene has CDR1 LNHDA and CDR2 SQIVND (reference sequence). CDR3 coding DNA: TGTGCCAGTAGTATGGGTAGCAATCAGCCCCAGCATTTT. Protein sequence: CASSMGSNQPQHF.

About this clone itself: Sequence at one end of the junction differs from germline and may be a read error. The genes are TRBV10-1 and TRBJ1-5; D is unresolved. The CDR3 loop spans 16 amino acids. The germline gives CDR1 WNHNN, CDR2 SYGVQD (reference sequence). The CDR3 nucleotides are TGCGCGAGCAGTTACAATCCCCCCGCAGGCAATCAGCCCCAGCATTTT. Protein product: CASSYNPPAGNQPQHF.

This clone was observed a few times. This sequence joins TRBV6-6 and TRBJ1-5; D remains ambiguous. The CDR3 runs to 14 residues. V lost 0 bases to trimming and J lost 4 bases, with 7 bases between them. Germline V gene sequence: CDR1 MNHNY, CDR2 SVGAGI (reference sequence). The CDR3 loop reads CASSYSTTNQPQHF. As DNA, the CDR3 is TGTGCCAGCAGTTACTCGACCACTAATCAGCCCCAGCATTTT.